This T cell receptor (beta chain) was sequenced for a study of blood T cell repertoires in COVID-19. Study overall: From T cells, B-cell-depleted T cells, or PBMCs came the material, which was cDNA or gDNA.

Original methodology: Reference gene primer amplification gave nucleated cell count estimates. Assay used: immunoSEQ multiplex PCR; TCRdb lists only in-frame clones, some missing. V and J calls and clone size follow that table, whereas D and trimming were derived from the DNA. The data hold 45,000 or so clones, with roughly 83% observed a single time. V gave up 5 bases and J gave up 1 base; unmatched junction bases: 14. The CDR3 sequence is 18 residues long. Germline V gene sequence: CDR1 SGHVS, CDR2 FQNEAQ. V usage is TRBV7-8 and J usage is TRBJ1-5, with 7 bases that match TRBD1. The sequence was obtained from a woman aged 60-70 years with acute or convalescent COVID-19. The sequenced sample was peripheral blood. CDR3 residues: CASSPMGPGGVSNQPQHF. The CDR3 DNA is TGTGCCAGCAGCCCCATGGGCCCAGGGGGAGTGAGCAATCAGCCCCAGCATTTT.